This is a list of T cell receptor beta chains from one sample in a study of T cell responses to AZD1222 COVID-19 vaccine. Method: immunoSEQ multiplex PCR; TCRdb's copy keeps in-frame clones and lacks some. The sample shows some 84,000 clones, around 88% of them seen only once. The sample was peripheral blood, taken 28 days after the second AZD1222 dose. Receptor source: an adult who received the AZD1222 COVID-19 vaccine. CDR3s include the opening cysteine and the closing phenylalanine or tryptophan. A D gene is named only where the DNA matches it firmly. Where a row states a size, it is once, few, many or the class of an expanded clone; other rows omit it.

>.|.|TRBV2|TRBJ1-1
CASSDEGGTEAFF
TGTGCCAGCAGTGATGAGGGCGGGACTGAAGCTTTCTTT
>.|.|TRBV7-6|TRBJ1-4
CASSTPGVTDEKLFF
TGTGCCAGCAGCACCCCCGGGGTAACCGATGAAAAACTGTTTTTT
>.|.|TRBV12-3/TRBV12-4|TRBJ1-1
CASSLARGAFF
TGTGCCAGCAGTTTAGCCCGGGGAGCTTTCTTT
>.|TRBD2|TRBV24-1|TRBJ2-1
CATSDPGTSGGPYNEQFF
TGTGCCACCAGTGATCCCGGGACTAGCGGGGGTCCCTACAATGAGCAGTTCTTC
>.|.|TRBV5-1|TRBJ2-5
CASSSGWEGEETQYF
TGCGCCAGCAGCTCGGGGTGGGAGGGGGAAGAGACCCAGTACTTC
>.|.|TRBV7-3|TRBJ1-2
CASSLNGGGGYTF
TGTGCCAGCAGCTTAAATGGAGGAGGAGGCTACACCTTC
>.|.|TRBV7-9|TRBJ2-3
CASSFSRGKDTQYF
TGTGCCAGCAGCTTTAGCAGGGGCAAGGATACGCAGTATTTT
>.|.|TRBV5-1|TRBJ1-1
CASSLRAGLRNTEAFF
TGCGCCAGCAGCTTGAGGGCAGGGCTAAGGAACACTGAAGCTTTCTTT
>few|.|TRBV2|TRBJ2-7
CASRQPSGNRVRYEQYF
TGTGCCAGCAGGCAACCGTCCGGGAACAGGGTGCGGTACGAGCAGTACTTC
>.|.|TRBV9|TRBJ2-2
CASSVVGGFAGELFF
TGTGCCAGCAGCGTAGTCGGCGGGTTTGCCGGGGAGCTGTTTTTT
>.|.|TRBV2|TRBJ2-5
CAVQGQETQYF
TGTGCCGTACAGGGTCAAGAGACCCAGTACTTC
>.|TRBD1|TRBV2|TRBJ2-5
CASILQGRETQYF
TGTGCCAGCATACTACAGGGGAGAGAGACCCAGTACTTC
>.|.|TRBV7-2|TRBJ1-1
CASSLKVWGTEAFF
TGTGCCAGCAGCCTAAAAGTCTGGGGCACTGAAGCTTTCTTT
>.|.|TRBV11-1|TRBJ2-7
CASSKGQSRGQYF
TGTGCCAGCAGTAAGGGGCAAAGCCGTGGGCAGTACTTC
>once|.|TRBV28|TRBJ2-1
CASSLWRAGSDNEQFF
TGTGCCAGCAGTTTATGGAGGGCAGGCAGTGACAATGAGCAGTTCTTC
>.|.|TRBV7-9|TRBJ2-1
CASSLLGQGSYNEQFF
TGTGCCAGCAGCTTATTAGGGCAGGGGTCCTACAATGAGCAGTTCTTC
>.|TRBD1|TRBV4-2|TRBJ2-7
CASSQGQGSYEQYF
TGTGCCAGCAGCCAAGGACAGGGATCCTACGAGCAGTACTTC
>.|.|TRBV27|TRBJ1-1
CASSLWGNTEAFF
TGTGCCAGCAGTTTATGGGGGAACACTGAAGCTTTCTTT
>.|.|TRBV7-3|TRBJ2-7
CASSTTGAQGKQYF
TGTGCCAGCAGCACAACGGGGGCTCAGGGGAAGCAGTACTTC
>.|TRBD2|TRBV7-2|TRBJ2-4
CASSLSGGGAGKNIQYF
TGTGCCAGCAGCTTATCTGGCGGGGGGGCAGGCAAAAACATTCAGTACTTC
>.|.|TRBV20-1|TRBJ1-2
CSARPDYGYTF
TGCAGTGCTAGGCCCGACTATGGCTACACCTTC
>once|TRBD2|TRBV24-1|TRBJ2-7
CATSDFNADGGASYEQYF
TGTGCCACCAGTGATTTTAATGCAGACGGGGGGGCCAGTTACGAGCAGTACTTC
>.|TRBD2|TRBV4-1|TRBJ2-5
CASSQTSGGARETQYF
TGCGCCAGCAGCCAAACTAGCGGGGGGGCCCGGGAGACCCAGTACTTC
>.|TRBD1|TRBV5-1|TRBJ1-6
CASSLGGQGSYNSPLHF
TGCGCCAGCAGCTTGGGGGGACAGGGCTCCTATAATTCACCCCTCCACTTT
>few|TRBD1|TRBV7-8|TRBJ2-2
CASSQPGQGISGELFF
TGTGCCAGCAGCCAACCGGGACAGGGGATATCCGGGGAGCTGTTTTTT
>.|TRBD1|TRBV19|TRBJ1-2
CASRTDRLYGYTF
TGTGCCAGTAGAACGGACAGGCTCTATGGCTACACCTTC
>.|.|TRBV12-3/TRBV12-4|TRBJ2-7
CASSGQRAYEQYF
TGTGCCAGCAGTGGACAGCGAGCCTACGAGCAGTACTTC
>.|TRBD1|TRBV4-1|TRBJ1-4
CASSQAGTGSEKLFF
TGCGCCAGCAGCCAAGCAGGGACAGGGAGTGAAAAACTGTTTTTT
>.|.|TRBV9|TRBJ1-4
CASSVVPATNEKLFF
TGTGCCAGCAGCGTAGTTCCCGCAACTAATGAAAAACTGTTTTTT
>.|.|TRBV5-4|TRBJ2-2
CASSDTGSNTGELFF
TGTGCCAGCAGCGATACAGGGTCCAACACCGGGGAGCTGTTTTTT
>.|.|TRBV6-5|TRBJ1-4
CASSYSRTYSEKLFF
TGTGCCAGCAGTTACTCGCGGACATACTCTGAAAAACTGTTTTTT
>.|TRBD2|TRBV7-2|TRBJ2-1
CASGKTSGGATYNEQFF
TGTGCCAGCGGCAAAACTAGCGGGGGGGCTACGTACAATGAGCAGTTCTTC
>.|.|TRBV4-3|TRBJ1-6
CASSQRVSVDSPLHF
TGCGCCAGCAGCCAACGGGTATCGGTGGATTCACCCCTCCACTTT
>.|.|TRBV5-1|TRBJ2-5
CASSLRTDQETQYF
TGCGCCAGCAGCCTCCGGACAGACCAAGAGACCCAGTACTTC
>.|.|TRBV11-1|TRBJ2-3
CASSPSPFNTDTQYF
TGTGCCAGCAGCCCTTCTCCCTTTAACACAGATACGCAGTATTTT
>few|TRBD1|TRBV27|TRBJ1-1
CASSFATGGEAFF
TGTGCCAGCAGTTTCGCCACAGGGGGGGAAGCTTTCTTT
>.|TRBD1|TRBV19|TRBJ2-1
CASSLLDREQFF
TGTGCCAGTAGTCTTCTTGACAGGGAACAGTTCTTC
>.|.|TRBV3-1/TRBV3-2|TRBJ2-7
CASSFGHYEQYF
TGTGCCAGCAGCTTCGGACATTACGAGCAGTACTTC
>.|TRBD1|TRBV24-1|TRBJ2-1
CATSTGANYNEQFF
TGTGCCACCTCCACAGGGGCTAACTACAATGAGCAGTTCTTC
>.|TRBD2|TRBV9|TRBJ2-1
CASSASPGTSGNEQFF
TGTGCCAGCAGCGCCTCACCCGGGACTAGCGGAAATGAGCAGTTCTTC
>.|.|TRBV7-2|TRBJ2-5
CASSLATTFQETQYF
TGTGCCAGCAGCTTAGCCACGACCTTCCAAGAGACCCAGTACTTC
>once|.|TRBV2|TRBJ1-3
CASSGVAGSGNTIYF
TGTGCCAGCAGTGGCGTCGCGGGTTCCGGAAACACCATATATTTT
>.|.|TRBV6-5|TRBJ1-1
CASQVTWNTEAFF
TGTGCCAGCCAAGTGACCTGGAACACTGAAGCTTTCTTT
>once|.|TRBV30|TRBJ1-5
CAWSVGGIQPQHF
TGTGCCTGGAGTGTCGGGGGGATCCAGCCCCAGCATTTT
>.|TRBD1|TRBV19|TRBJ2-1
CASSLTGGRYNEQFF
TGTGCCAGTAGCCTAACAGGGGGCCGGTACAATGAGCAGTTCTTC
>.|TRBD1|TRBV19|TRBJ1-5
CASTQGGNQPQHF
TGTGCCAGTACCCAGGGGGGCAATCAGCCCCAGCATTTT
>.|TRBD1|TRBV6-5|TRBJ1-2
CASRDPGQNYGYTF
TGTGCCAGCAGGGACCCGGGACAGAACTATGGCTACACCTTC
>once|.|TRBV5-5|TRBJ1-6
CASSLVGGSVVRPSPLHF
TGTGCCAGCAGCTTGGTAGGGGGATCGGTGGTCAGGCCTTCACCCCTCCACTTT
>.|TRBD1|TRBV5-6|TRBJ2-7
CASSSGTGLYEQYF
TGTGCCAGCAGCTCCGGGACAGGTTTGTACGAGCAGTACTTC
>.|.|TRBV20-1|TRBJ1-3
CSASRAGLSGNTIYF
TGCAGTGCTAGTCGGGCAGGGCTCTCTGGAAACACCATATATTTT
>.|.|TRBV4-1|TRBJ1-4
CASSQGTNEKLFF
TGCGCCAGCAGCCAAGGGACTAATGAAAAACTGTTTTTT
>.|.|TRBV6-4|TRBJ1-1
CASSPEGGTEAFF
TGTGCCAGCAGCCCCGAGGGGGGCACTGAAGCTTTCTTT
>once|.|TRBV6-2/TRBV6-3|TRBJ1-1
CASTPQQNTEAFF
TGTGCCAGCACCCCCCAGCAGAACACTGAAGCTTTCTTT